A single sample is the source of the 26 T cell receptor beta chains below, sequenced in a study of blood T cell repertoires in COVID-19 (dated by TCRdb to about 2020). The library was prepared using the immunoSEQ multiplex PCR assay. The immuneACCESS repertoire file appears here via TCRdb, limited to in-frame rearrangements. These files lack a portion of the clones; in checked studies, under half of the deficit traces to unresolved V genes, and the cause of the others is not known. In this sample the table shows 65,000 to 90,000 clones, around four fifths of which occur a single time. 2.5% to 3% of the sample is held by the ten biggest clonotypes. The sample taken for sequencing was peripheral blood. The receptors stem from an elderly man with active or convalescent COVID-19.

V and J are TRBV4-1 and TRBJ2-5, with D possibly TRBD1 on 6 matching bases. Deletions cut 3 bases from V and 0 bases from J, with 11 bases between. The CDR3 is 15 amino acids. Germline loops: CDR1 MGHRA, CDR2 YSYEKL. CDR3 sequence reads: CASSQVGANQETQYF. CDR3 sequence (DNA): TGCGCCAGCAGCCAGGTGGGGGCTAACCAAGAGACCCAGTACTTC.

This clone was counted a single time. CDR3 sequence reads: CASGPGTDNEKLFF. CDR3 bases: TGTGCTAGTGGTCCGGGGACAGATAATGAAAAACTGTTTTTT. The V call is TRBV12-5, the J call TRBJ1-4; TRBD1 matches at 7 bases. V gave up 5 bases and J gave up 4 bases; unmatched junction bases: 4. Germline V CDR1 and CDR2: LGHNT, FRNRAP. This CDR3 is built from 14 residues.

This clone was seen a few times. This rearrangement joins TRBV10-3 to TRBJ2-3, with 12 bases aligning to TRBD1. Germline CDR1 reads ENHRY; CDR2 reads SYGVKD. J lost 3 bases, V lost 4 bases, and 2 bases had no gene match. This CDR3 comprises 15 residues. CDR3 bases: TGTGCCATCAGTGTGGGACAGGGGGCAACAGATACGCAGTATTTT. This translates into CAISVGQGATDTQYF.

The chain recombines TRBV19 with TRBJ2-2, with D possibly being TRBD2 (5 bases). This CDR3 spans 18 amino acids. V shed 1 base and J shed 4 bases, with 19 bases lying between them. The germline gives CDR1 LNHDA, CDR2 SQIVND (reference sequence). This chain's CDR3 is CASSIGRRQLVVTGELFF. CDR3 DNA sequence: TGTGCCAGTAGTATAGGAAGGAGGCAGTTGGTTGTCACCGGGGAGCTGTTTTTT.

The chain uses TRBV4-2 and TRBJ1-4; perhaps TRBD1 as D (5 bases). This CDR3 comprises 17 residues. The V end was cut by 1 base, the J end by 0 bases, with 12 bases between. Per germline, CDR1 LGHNA and CDR2 YNFKEQ. This chain's CDR3 is CASSQAVRDATNEKLFF. The CDR3 DNA sequence: TGTGCCAGCAGCCAAGCTGTCAGGGATGCAACTAATGAAAAACTGTTTTTT.

The chain employs TRBV7-9 and TRBJ2-3; no reliable D call. The CDR3 contains 12 residues. V lost 1 base, J lost 5 bases, and 4 bases lay in between. Germline loops: CDR1 SEHNR, CDR2 FQNEAQ (reference sequence). The CDR3 spells CASSLVGDTQYF. The CDR3 nucleotides are TGTGCCAGCAGCTTAGTCGGAGATACGCAGTATTTT.

This rearrangement joins TRBV18 to TRBJ2-6; D not resolved. Trimming took off 2 bases at V and 0 bases at J, with 5 bases between the two ends. Germline CDR1 is KGHSH and CDR2 is LQKENI. This CDR3 has 15 residues. The CDR3 spells CASSPGSSGANVLTF. In nucleotides, the CDR3 is TGTGCCAGCTCACCAGGCAGCTCTGGGGCCAACGTCCTGACTTTC.

The chain has TRBV3-1 (or the pseudogene TRBV3-2) and TRBJ2-2, with 13 bases identical to TRBD2. Per germline, CDR1 LGHDT and CDR2 YNNKEL (reference sequence). The CDR3 is 19 amino acids. V was clipped by 0 bases and J by 1 base; unmatched bases: 5. Here the CDR3 DNA reads TGTGCCAGCAGCCAAGACCCCCGACTAGCGGGGGGGAACACCGGGGAGCTGTTTTTT. Its protein is CASSQDPRLAGGNTGELFF.

The V call is TRBV9, the J call TRBJ2-7; 9 bases fit TRBD1. In germline, CDR1 is SGDLS, CDR2 YYNGEE. The CDR3 contains 14 residues. Trimming at V came to 4 bases and at J to 6 bases, leaving 8 bases not matched to a gene. The CDR3 loop reads CASSPRDRAVEQYF. CDR3 nucleotides: TGTGCCAGCAGCCCCAGGGACAGGGCGGTCGAGCAGTACTTC.

V gene TRBV6-6 combines with J gene TRBJ1-4; no clear D. V dropped 1 base and J dropped 2 bases, with 8 bases sitting between them. CDR1 and CDR2 (germline): MNHNY, SVGAGI (reference sequence). The CDR3 length is 15 residues. CDR3 in DNA: TGTGCCAGCAGTTACTGGAGGGCGACTAATGAAAAACTGTTTTTT. Translating gives CASSYWRATNEKLFF.

The CDR3 DNA follows: TGTGCCAGCAGCCAGCAGGGAACTGGAAACACCATATATTTT. It translates to CASSQQGTGNTIYF. The chain uses TRBV3-1 (or the pseudogene TRBV3-2) and TRBJ1-3; D may be TRBD1 (5 bases). V was trimmed by 3 bases and J by 2 bases, leaving 8 bases between them. Germline V gene data show CDR1 as LGHDT and CDR2 as YNNKEL (reference sequence). The CDR3 is 14 amino acids.

This chain uses TRBV2 with TRBJ2-1; D not resolved. The CDR3 has 16 amino acids. V dropped 0 bases and J dropped 8 bases, with 17 bases sitting between them. Looked up from germline, CDR1 is SNHLY and CDR2 is FYNNEI. CDR3 nucleotide sequence: TGTGCCAGCAGTGAAGCGCATAGGCAACGAGCGTATGAGCAGTTCTTC. It yields the protein CASSEAHRQRAYEQFF.

Of note for this clone: The sample carries other DNA sequences with the same CDR3. The chain couples TRBV5-1 to TRBJ2-5; D might be TRBD2 (5 bases). The CDR3 runs 14 residues. Trimming removed 3 bases at V and 2 bases at J, with 11 bases between. Germline assignment: CDR1 SGHRS and CDR2 YFSETQ. CDR3 in amino acids: CASSSSGGQETQYF. DNA for the CDR3: TGCGCCAGCAGCTCTTCAGGAGGACAAGAGACCCAGTACTTC.

This chain joins TRBV5-1 and TRBJ2-1; possibly TRBD2 for D (6 bases). V dropped 0 bases and J dropped 3 bases, with 10 bases sitting between them. This CDR3 comprises 15 residues. Germline-derived CDR1 and CDR2 are SGHRS and YFSETQ. CDR3 nucleotides: TGCGCCAGCAGCTTGGTTGTGCGGGGCTACAATGAGCAGTTCTTC. Protein: CASSLVVRGYNEQFF.

The chain couples TRBV12-3 or TRBV12-4 to TRBJ1-1, with D uncertain. The V end lost 3 bases, the J end lost 1 base, and 6 bases lay between the germline ends. CDR3 length: 13 amino acids. The CDR3: CASSLGANTEAFF. The DNA for the CDR3 is TGTGCCAGCAGTTTGGGCGCGAACACTGAAGCTTTCTTT.

The V call is TRBV5-1, the J call TRBJ2-3; 7 nucleotides match TRBD2. Trimming at V came to 3 bases and at J to 2 bases, leaving 6 bases not matched to a gene. The CDR3 covers 15 residues. Germline V lookup: CDR1 SGHRS, CDR2 YFSETQ. Here the CDR3 reads CASSYTRGDTDTQYF. CDR3 nucleotide sequence: TGCGCCAGCAGCTATACCCGGGGGGACACAGATACGCAGTATTTT.

The V gene is TRBV6-5, the J gene TRBJ2-3; possibly TRBD2 for D (6 bases). CDR1 MNHEY and CDR2 SVGAGI come from the germline V gene. The CDR3 covers 15 residues. V was cut by 6 bases and J by 0 bases, with 13 bases left in between. CDR3 in DNA: TGTGCCAGCAGCAGGGACGGGACTAGCACAGATACGCAGTATTTT. It codes for CASSRDGTSTDTQYF.

The chain has TRBV5-1 and TRBJ2-5, with a weak D call TRBD1 (5 bases). V was pared by 5 bases and J by 0 bases, with 14 bases between. CDR1 is SGHRS, CDR2 YFSETQ, per germline. The CDR3 runs 15 residues. The CDR3 spells CASRQETTNQETQYF. CDR3 in DNA: TGCGCCAGCAGACAGGAAACTACGAACCAAGAGACCCAGTACTTC.

This clone appeared a few times. This sequence joins TRBV5-1 and TRBJ2-7, with TRBD1 identical over 9 bases. The germline V gene encodes CDR1 SGHRS and CDR2 YFSETQ. CDR3 length: 15 residues. Germline trimming cut 2 bases from V and 6 bases from J; bases unmatched to any gene: 9. The CDR3 DNA reads TGCGCCAGCAGCTTAGGGACAGGGATTTCATTCGAGCAGTACTTC. Translation: CASSLGTGISFEQYF.

J is TRBJ1-2 and V is TRBV27; D ambiguous. The length of the CDR3 is 14 residues. V shed 0 bases and J shed 2 bases, with 7 bases lying between them. Germline V gene lookup returns CDR1 MNHEY and CDR2 SMNVEV (reference sequence). The CDR3 is CASSLSAENYGYTF. The DNA of the CDR3 is TGTGCCAGCAGTTTATCGGCTGAAAACTATGGCTACACCTTC.

This chain joins TRBV27 and TRBJ2-5, with TRBD1 identical over 11 bases. This CDR3 has 16 residues. After removal of 5 bases from V and 4 bases from J, the junction contained 9 bases not matched to a gene. Germline values: CDR1 MNHEY, CDR2 SMNVEV (reference sequence). The CDR3 nucleotides are TGTGCCAGCAGTAAGGCCGGGACAGGGGGAGTAGAGACCCAGTACTTC. Amino acids: CASSKAGTGGVETQYF.

This clone has just a few counts. The gene calls are TRBV11-3 and TRBJ2-5; 12 bases agree with TRBD1. Germline CDR1 reads SGHNT; CDR2 reads YENEEA. Germline trimming cut 5 bases from V and 5 bases from J; bases unmatched to any gene: 9. The length of the CDR3 is 16 residues. For the CDR3, the DNA is TGTGCCAGCAGCCCCGGGACAGGGGGCTTCGTGGAGACCCAGTACTTC. Its protein product is CASSPGTGGFVETQYF.

The V call is TRBV2, the J call TRBJ1-1, with D unresolved. The CDR3 is 15 residues long. The V end lost 2 bases, the J end lost 4 bases, and 14 bases lay between the germline ends. Germline V CDR1 and CDR2: SNHLY, FYNNEI. Here the CDR3 DNA reads TGTGCCAGCAGTGAATTGGAGGGCTTTGGCACTGAAGCTTTCTTT. Its protein product is CASSELEGFGTEAFF.

The J gene is TRBJ2-5, the V gene TRBV7-8; D unresolved. CDR1 is SGHVS and CDR2 is FQNEAQ in the germline V gene. Trimming pared 5 bases from V and 1 base from J, leaving 11 bases between. The CDR3 length is 14 residues. The CDR3 sequence is CASSVGYSQETQYF. CDR3 nucleotides: TGTGCCAGCAGCGTTGGGTACAGCCAAGAGACCCAGTACTTC.

The chain couples TRBV5-1 to TRBJ1-1, with D unresolved. Germline V CDR1 and CDR2: SGHRS, YFSETQ. CDR3 length equals 14 residues. Trimming took 1 base from V and 5 from J, leaving 12 bases between them. The CDR3: CASSLKARGTEAFF. DNA of the CDR3: TGCGCCAGCAGCTTGAAGGCCAGAGGAACTGAAGCTTTCTTT.

The chain combines TRBV18 with TRBJ2-1, with 9 bases identical to TRBD2. The CDR3 has 15 residues. In germline, CDR1 is KGHSH, CDR2 LQKENI. V trimming: 1 base; J trimming: 3 bases; junction bases outside the gene matches: 1. The CDR3: CASSPQRGVYNEQFF. The CDR3 region has the DNA TGTGCCAGCTCACCACAGCGGGGGGTCTACAATGAGCAGTTCTTC.